This T cell receptor (beta chain) was sequenced for a study of T-cell reconstitution after alpha-beta-depleted transplantation in children. The CDR3 covers 17 residues. J was trimmed by 5 bases and V by 4 bases; bases with no gene match: 14. A library of TCRbeta sequences, prepared with unique molecular identifiers, was generated. TCRdb passed the PCR reads through MiXCR, listing each CDR3 protein once. The table has hundreds of thousands of distinct CDR3 sequences, approximately 20% seen once. The sequences come from PBMCs from the stem cell graft donor, collected from the stem cell graft. The chain links TRBV12-3 or TRBV12-4 to TRBJ1-5, with TRBD1 identical over 7 bases. The source is a human donor who donated a stem cell graft to a child with acute lymphoblastic leukemia. CDR3 DNA sequence: TGTGCCAGCAGTTCTGCCCCGTTCGACAGGGATTATCAGCCCCAGCATTTT. It specifies CASSSAPFDRDYQPQHF.